These 12 T cell receptor beta chains originate from one sample sequenced in a study of blood T cell repertoires in COVID-19. The data were produced by immunoSEQ multiplex PCR, yet TCRdb's version contains in-frame clones alone and is incomplete. The sample holds over 250,000 clones, 89% seen once. Sequenced input: PBMCs or T cells enriched from blood (not recorded which). These receptors originate from an older woman who had recovered from COVID-19.

The CDR3: CASSGRGSYNSPLHF. The CDR3 nucleotides read TGTGCCAGCAGCGGCAGGGGGTCCTATAATTCACCCCTCCACTTT. The V and J genes are TRBV9 and TRBJ1-6, with 7 nucleotides matching TRBD1. Germline loops: CDR1 SGDLS, CDR2 YYNGEE. The CDR3 extends over 15 amino acids. V gave up 3 bases and J gave up 1 base; unmatched junction bases: 1.

The rearrangement links TRBV4-1 to TRBJ1-2, with 7 bases that match TRBD1. The V gene end was trimmed by 0 bases and the J gene end by 8 bases; junction bases not matched to a gene: 9. Germline lookup yields CDR1 MGHRA and CDR2 YSYEKL. The CDR3 covers 15 residues. As DNA, the CDR3 is TGCGCCAGCAGCCAAGATTGGGGCAGGGACAGCGGCTACACCTTC. Residues: CASSQDWGRDSGYTF.

The rearrangement links TRBV6-6 to TRBJ1-2; D unclear. Germline CDR1 and CDR2: MNHNY and SVGAGI (reference sequence). Trimming took 0 bases from V and 8 from J, leaving 13 bases between them. This CDR3 comprises 14 residues. The CDR3 is CASSYSTQTGGYTF. The CDR3 DNA reads TGTGCCAGCAGTTACTCCACACAAACGGGAGGCTACACCTTC.

This chain uses TRBV11-2 with TRBJ2-1; 10 nucleotides match TRBD2. CDR3 length: 17 residues. The trim removed 5 bases at V and 1 base at J, leaving 8 bases unmatched. Germline values: CDR1 SGHAT, CDR2 FQNNGV. DNA of the CDR3: TGTGCCAGCAGCCCCTCTAGCGGGAGAGTGTCCTACAATGAGCAGTTCTTC. As protein: CASSPSSGRVSYNEQFF.

The chain has TRBV10-3 and TRBJ2-7; 7 positions match TRBD1. Germline V CDR1 and CDR2: ENHRY, SYGVKD. This CDR3 spans 13 amino acids. The trim removed 11 bases at V and 0 bases at J, leaving 7 bases unmatched. This chain's CDR3 is CAAAGTASYEQYF. The DNA for the CDR3 is TGTGCCGCGGCCGGGACAGCCTCCTACGAGCAGTACTTC.

V is TRBV7-3 and J is TRBJ1-1; D unclear. The CDR3 consists of 13 residues. V shed 8 bases and J shed 1 base, with 11 bases lying between them. The germline V gene has CDR1 SGHTA and CDR2 FQGTGA. The CDR3 spells CASATDQNTEAFF. In nucleotides, the CDR3 is TGTGCCAGCGCTACAGATCAGAACACTGAAGCTTTCTTT.

V and J are TRBV28 and TRBJ1-2, with a possible D match to TRBD1 (6 bases). V dropped 7 bases and J dropped 1 base, with 7 bases sitting between them. The CDR3 consists of 12 residues. Germline V gene sequence: CDR1 MDHEN, CDR2 SYDVKM. This CDR3 is CASKDSNYGYTF. CDR3 bases: TGTGCCAGCAAGGACAGTAACTATGGCTACACCTTC.

This chain joins TRBV18 and TRBJ1-3; perhaps TRBD1 as D (5 bases). Trimming took off 5 bases at V and 2 bases at J, with 7 bases between the two ends. The CDR3 has 13 amino acids. The germline V gene encodes CDR1 KGHSH and CDR2 LQKENI. The CDR3 here is CASSAGPGNTIYF. The CDR3, as DNA: TGTGCCAGCTCAGCGGGACCTGGAAACACCATATATTTT.

The chain couples TRBV5-4 to TRBJ2-5; D gene ambiguous. CDR1 is SGHNT and CDR2 is YYREEE in the germline V gene (reference sequence). The CDR3 is made up of 11 amino acids. Between the trimmed V and J ends, which lost 5 bases and 1 base, there was a span of 3 bases. The CDR3 region has the DNA TGTGCCAGCAGTCGCCAAGAGACCCAGTACTTC. Amino acid sequence: CASSRQETQYF.

This clone showed up just a few times. The chain has TRBV24-1 and TRBJ2-7, with 7 bases identical to TRBD2. The CDR3 loop spans 20 amino acids. Losses at the gene ends were 5 bases for V and 2 bases for J; bases not matched to a gene: 23. Germline CDR1 reads KGHDR; CDR2 reads SFDVKD. In DNA form, the CDR3 reads TGTGCCACCAGTGCCCGGGGGGTTCCGGGGCATGTTCCCCGAACCTACGAGCAGTACTTC. This translates into CATSARGVPGHVPRTYEQYF.

The rearrangement links TRBV24-1 to TRBJ1-5, with 8 nucleotides matching TRBD1. From germline, CDR1 is KGHDR and CDR2 SFDVKD. The CDR3 has 16 amino acids. V dropped 3 bases and J dropped 9; count of bases not matched to a gene: 12. CDR3 coding DNA: TGTGCCACCAGTGATACCGGACAGGGTGCCAAGGGGCCCCAGCATTTT. Protein sequence: CATSDTGQGAKGPQHF.

This chain uses TRBV9 with TRBJ1-4; D ambiguous. The V gene lost 0 bases and the J gene lost 2 bases, with 2 bases spanning the gap. The CDR3 has 13 residues. Germline V gene sequence: CDR1 SGDLS, CDR2 YYNGEE. The CDR3 loop reads CASSVATNEKLFF. The CDR3 DNA follows: TGTGCCAGCAGCGTAGCTACTAATGAAAAACTGTTTTTT.